These 23 T cell receptor beta chains were all obtained from the same sample, sequenced in a study of shared T cell receptors in the human thymus. The repertoire was sequenced with immunoSEQ multiplex PCR; TCRdb's copy has only in-frame clones and lacks some. The data hold some 400,000 clones, with around 95% observed a single time. Material: thymocytes. The receptors shown here come from a human donor.

About this clone: One end of the junction fails to match germline, which may point to a read error. The genes are TRBV19 and TRBJ2-7; 11 nucleotides agree with TRBD2. Germline assignment: CDR1 LNHDA and CDR2 SQIVND (reference sequence). The length of the CDR3 is 15 residues. CDR3 nucleotide sequence: TGTGCCAGTAGTCCCGGAACACTAGCGGGAGTCCCCTATTGCTTC. It yields the protein CASSPGTLAGVPYCF.

This clone was detected only once. The J gene is TRBJ1-2, the V gene TRBV7-9, with a tentative D call TRBD1 (5 bases). The CDR3 is 15 amino acids. Trimming left V 4 bases short and J 4 bases short, with 16 bases between. The V gene's germline CDR1 is SEHNR and CDR2 FQNEAQ (reference sequence). DNA of the CDR3: TGTGCCAGCAGCTCTCGACAGTCCTTAGTCTATGGCTACACCTTC. Translating it yields CASSSRQSLVYGYTF.

Comments on this clone: In the same sample, other DNA sequences code for this CDR3. The chain recombines TRBV28 with TRBJ2-5; D call uncertain. The germline V and J ends were trimmed by 4 bases and 5 bases, with 5 bases remaining between them. The CDR3 is made up of 11 amino acids. CDR1 is MDHEN, CDR2 SYDVKM, per germline. CDR3 DNA: TGTGCCAGCAGTTCGGGCGAGACCCAGTACTTC. The encoded protein is CASSSGETQYF.

The chain is built from TRBV29-1 and TRBJ1-4; TRBD1 agrees at 9 bases. The germline gives CDR1 SQVTM, CDR2 ANQGSEA. After removal of 5 bases from V and 8 bases from J, the junction contained 3 bases not matched to a gene. The CDR3 totals 12 residues. The CDR3 sequence: CSVQTGGEKLFF. The CDR3 DNA is TGCAGCGTTCAGACAGGGGGAGAAAAACTGTTTTTT.

CDR3 in amino acids: CASSQRSRENTEAFF. In nucleotides, the CDR3 is TGTGCCAGCAGCCAGAGGTCCCGTGAGAACACTGAAGCTTTCTTT. This sequence joins TRBV5-5 and TRBJ1-1; D gene uncertain. Germline V gives CDR1 SGHKS, CDR2 YYEKEE (reference sequence). V gave up 4 bases and J gave up 1 base, with 14 bases separating them. The CDR3 is made up of 15 amino acids.

The genes are TRBV21-1 and TRBJ2-3; no check of the table's D call, TRBD2, against the DNA was made. TRBV21-1 is reported as a pseudogene. The CDR3 runs 17 residues. The CDR3 spells CASSKNTSGRRTDTQYF. CDR3 DNA: TGTGCCAGCAGCAAAAACACTAGCGGGAGGCGCACAGATACGCAGTATTTT.

V is TRBV4-2 and J is TRBJ1-1, with 9 bases matching TRBD1. The length of the CDR3 is 19 residues. The V gene's germline CDR1 is LGHNA and CDR2 YNFKEQ. V lost 1 base, J lost 4 bases, and 16 bases stayed unmatched. The DNA of the CDR3 is TGTGCCAGCAGCCAAGGGGGAATCCGGGACAGGGTGTGGGGCACTGAAGCTTTCTTT. Amino acids: CASSQGGIRDRVWGTEAFF.

The chain carries TRBV7-2 and TRBJ1-1, with D unresolved. V lost 1 base and J 3 bases, leaving 12 bases between the germline ends. This CDR3 region has 15 residues. Looked up from germline, CDR1 is SGHTA and CDR2 is FQGNSA. CDR3 sequence reads: CASSLVVGKDTEAFF. CDR3 in DNA: TGTGCCAGCAGCTTAGTTGTGGGCAAGGACACTGAAGCTTTCTTT.

This chain uses TRBV28 with TRBJ1-1; 7 bases align to TRBD1. The CDR3 runs 16 residues. The V and J ends lost 6 bases and 1 base, in that order; junction bases with no gene match: 11. The germline gives CDR1 MDHEN, CDR2 SYDVKM. The CDR3 region has the DNA TGTGCCAGCAGCTCATACCCGGACAGGAAGAACACTGAAGCTTTCTTT. This gives the protein CASSSYPDRKNTEAFF.

The chain couples TRBV6-4 to TRBJ2-2, with no clear D. V dropped 2 bases and J dropped 1 base, with 5 bases sitting between them. Germline V lookup: CDR1 MRHNA, CDR2 SNTAGT. The CDR3 is 14 residues long. The CDR3 coding sequence is TGTGCCAGCAGTGACAGGGAGAACACCGGGGAGCTGTTTTTT. Amino acids: CASSDRENTGELFF.

V usage is TRBV2 and J usage is TRBJ2-1; D unclear. The CDR3 is 10 amino acids. V was cut by 7 bases and J by 8 bases, with 6 bases left in between. Germline CDR1 reads SNHLY; CDR2 reads FYNNEI. Here the CDR3 reads CASKVDEQFF. The CDR3 DNA follows: TGTGCCAGCAAGGTGGATGAGCAGTTCTTC.

This clone occurred once. The CDR3: CASSGSGLVVIETQYF. For the CDR3, the DNA is TGTGCCAGCAGTGGATCAGGACTAGTGGTGATAGAGACCCAGTACTTC. The rearrangement uses TRBV6-1 and TRBJ2-5, with 7 bases fitting TRBD2. The germline CDR1 and CDR2 sequences are MNHNS and SASEGT. The CDR3 spans 16 residues. After removal of 4 bases from V and 4 bases from J, the junction contained 12 bases not matched to a gene.

This rearrangement joins TRBV30 to TRBJ2-5; a possible D gene is TRBD2 (6 bases). Trimming cost V 4 bases and J 1 base, with 10 bases left between them. The CDR3 extends over 13 amino acids. CDR1 is GTSNPN, CDR2 SVGIG, per germline (reference sequence). The CDR3 loop reads CAWTTSFQETQYF. The CDR3 region has the DNA TGTGCCTGGACTACTAGCTTCCAAGAGACCCAGTACTTC. The variable domain in full, with the rest retrieved from reference TRBV30 and TRBJ2-5, is SQTIHQWPATLVQPVGSPLSLECTVEGTSNPNLYWYRQAAGRGLQLLFYSVGIGQISSEVPQNLSASRPQDRQFILSSKKLLLSDSGFYLCAWTTSFQETQYFGPGTRLLVL.

The chain joins TRBV18 to TRBJ2-1, with TRBD2 matching 8 bases. The trim removed 0 bases at V and 7 bases at J, leaving 11 bases unmatched. The length of the CDR3 is 17 residues. Germline CDR1 and CDR2: KGHSH and LQKENI. Here the CDR3 reads CASSPPVTGRALNEQFF. CDR3 coding DNA: TGTGCCAGCTCACCACCGGTCACCGGGAGGGCCTTGAATGAGCAGTTCTTC.

This clone appeared a single time. The chain combines TRBV27 with TRBJ1-2, with TRBD1 matching over 9 bases. Trimming cost V 5 bases and J 8 bases; bases outside gene matches: 9. CDR3 length: 14 residues. Germline CDR1 MNHEY, CDR2 SMNVEV (reference sequence). CDR3 loop: CASSQHWTGDGYTF. The CDR3 nucleotides are TGTGCCAGCAGTCAACATTGGACAGGGGACGGCTACACCTTC.

The sample holds a few counts of this clone. The V call is TRBV5-6, the J call TRBJ2-3, with 13 bases matching TRBD2. Unmatched junction bases numbered 16, after V lost 4 bases and J lost 5 bases. Germline-derived CDR1 and CDR2 are SGHDT and YYEEEE. The CDR3 consists of 19 residues. CDR3 sequence: CASSQEGTSGKWVGDTQYF. CDR3 DNA sequence: TGTGCCAGCAGCCAAGAGGGGACTAGCGGGAAGTGGGTGGGAGATACGCAGTATTTT.

The chain is built from TRBV18 and TRBJ2-5; 9 nucleotides match TRBD2. Unmatched junction bases numbered 7, after V lost 0 bases and J lost 5 bases. This CDR3 has 16 amino acids. The germline gives CDR1 KGHSH, CDR2 LQKENI. This chain's CDR3 is CASSPPSSGRSETQYF. The CDR3 nucleotides are TGTGCCAGCTCACCACCTTCCAGCGGGAGGTCGGAGACCCAGTACTTC.

The chain joins TRBV6-6 to TRBJ2-2; 10 positions agree with TRBD2. The germline V gene has CDR1 MNHNY and CDR2 SVGAGI (reference sequence). The CDR3 spans 16 residues. Trimming cost V 4 bases and J 4 bases; bases outside gene matches: 6. The CDR3 DNA reads TGTGCCAGCAGTTTTGGTAGCGGGAGGTCCACCGGGGAGCTGTTTTTT. Amino acid sequence: CASSFGSGRSTGELFF.

The rearrangement links TRBV28 to TRBJ1-2, with a possible D match to TRBD1 (5 bases). The CDR3 runs to 14 residues. Germline assignment: CDR1 MDHEN and CDR2 SYDVKM. Deletions cut 5 bases from V and 4 bases from J, with 14 bases between. The CDR3 loop is CASSPPGGGYGYTF. The CDR3 DNA reads TGTGCCAGCAGTCCCCCCGGGGGGGGCTATGGCTACACCTTC.

The V gene is TRBV5-4, the J gene TRBJ2-3; TRBD2 aligns across 7 bases. The CDR3 has 14 amino acids. Germline V gene sequence: CDR1 SGHNT, CDR2 YYREEE (reference sequence). V gave up 6 bases and J gave up 6 bases; unmatched junction bases: 10. The CDR3 region has the DNA TGTGCCAGCAACTGCGGGGCCGGGGGGGATACGCAGTATTTT. It yields the protein CASNCGAGGDTQYF.

The chain is built from TRBV2 and TRBJ2-1; D possibly corresponds to TRBD2 (5 bases). V was pared by 2 bases and J by 7 bases, with 12 bases between. Germline V gives CDR1 SNHLY, CDR2 FYNNEI. CDR3 size: 14 residues. The CDR3 DNA is TGTGCCAGCAGTGAAAGGGTTCGGGATAATGAGCAGTTCTTC. It translates to CASSERVRDNEQFF.

The chain links TRBV7-2 to TRBJ2-5, with 7 bases aligning to TRBD1. The V segment lost 5 bases and the J segment 4 bases; nucleotides outside the gene matches: 4. The CDR3 runs to 13 residues. Germline assignment: CDR1 SGHTA and CDR2 FQGNSA. CDR3 protein: CASSHTGVETQYF. The CDR3, as DNA: TGTGCCAGCAGCCATACAGGGGTAGAGACCCAGTACTTC.

This clone was observed once. CDR3 coding DNA: TGTGCCAGCAGTTCCCGACAGGGAGGGCAGCCCCAGCATTTT. Its protein product is CASSSRQGGQPQHF. The chain couples TRBV27 to TRBJ1-5; 7 bases are a match to TRBD1. This CDR3 contains 14 residues. V shed 4 bases, J shed 7 bases, and the junction held 7 bases outside the gene matches. Germline CDR1 MNHEY, CDR2 SMNVEV (reference sequence).